A single sample is the source of the 32 T cell receptor beta chains below, sequenced in a study of blood T cell repertoires in COVID-19. Method: immunoSEQ multiplex PCR; TCRdb's copy keeps in-frame clones and lacks some. This sample has under 150,000 clones, with around 81% found just once. The specimen was peripheral blood. Every receptor here comes from a man aged 35 to 55 with active or convalescent COVID-19.

The chain links TRBV11-2 to TRBJ2-5; D call uncertain. With 3 bases removed from V and 5 bases from J, the gap between germline ends came to 7 bases. The CDR3 loop spans 12 amino acids. CDR1 is SGHAT, CDR2 FQNNGV, per germline. Here the CDR3 reads CASSFERETQYF. The CDR3 DNA reads as TGTGCCAGCAGCTTCGAGAGGGAGACCCAGTACTTC.

The chain combines TRBV18 with TRBJ2-5, with 7 nucleotides matching TRBD1. V was clipped by 4 bases and J by 4 bases; unmatched bases: 12. The CDR3 is 16 amino acids. Germline CDR1 and CDR2: KGHSH and LQKENI. The CDR3 nucleotides read TGTGCCAGCTCACAGGGGGCTATGGTGCCCCCAGAGACCCAGTACTTC. Translating gives CASSQGAMVPPETQYF. Variable domain in full (rest from reference TRBV18 and TRBJ2-5): NAGVMQNPRHLVRRRGQEARLRCSPMKGHSHVYWYRQLPEEGLKFMVYLQKENIIDESGMPKERFSAEFPKEGPSILRIQQVVRGDSAAYFCASSQGAMVPPETQYFGPGTRLLVL.

This chain joins TRBV30 and TRBJ2-3; 8 bases agree with TRBD1. V lost 4 bases to trimming and J lost 5 bases; unmatched junction nucleotides: 8. The CDR3 is 14 residues long. Germline CDR1 is GTSNPN and CDR2 is SVGIG (reference sequence). For the CDR3, the DNA is TGTGCCTGGACACCAGGACAGGGAGGAGATACGCAGTATTTT. Translated, it gives CAWTPGQGGDTQYF.

The genes are TRBV3-1 (or the pseudogene TRBV3-2) and TRBJ1-1; D gene uncertain. The CDR3 consists of 13 residues. Germline V gene lookup returns CDR1 LGHDT and CDR2 YNNKEL (reference sequence). The V end lost 2 bases, the J end lost 1 base, and 5 bases lay between the germline ends. The CDR3 bases are TGTGCCAGCAGCCAATACTCGAACACTGAAGCTTTCTTT. Translation: CASSQYSNTEAFF.

This clone was observed a few times. V usage is TRBV3-1 (or the pseudogene TRBV3-2) and J usage is TRBJ2-3; the D is unclear. The germline CDR1 and CDR2 sequences are LGHDT and YNNKEL (reference sequence). CDR3 length: 12 amino acids. V gave up 1 base and J gave up 7 bases, with 6 bases separating them. The CDR3, as DNA: TGTGCCAGCAGCCAAGTAGAGAATACGCAGTATTTT. Amino acid sequence: CASSQVENTQYF.

The chain is built from TRBV5-1 and TRBJ2-1, with TRBD1 identical over 10 bases. Germline V gene sequence: CDR1 SGHRS, CDR2 YFSETQ. This CDR3 spans 14 amino acids. With 0 bases clipped from V and 6 bases from J, the junction kept 0 bases outside the gene matches. In DNA, the CDR3 is TGCGCCAGCAGCTTGGGGACAGGGGGCAATGAGCAGTTCTTC. Encoded protein: CASSLGTGGNEQFF.

This clone was observed once. The gene calls are TRBV19 and TRBJ2-1; 9 bases align to TRBD1. The V segment lost 5 bases and the J segment 3 bases; nucleotides outside the gene matches: 5. The CDR3 length is 15 residues. CDR1 LNHDA and CDR2 SQIVND come from the germline V gene (reference sequence). CDR3 DNA: TGTGCCAGTAGTTCCGGGACAGGGTACTACAATGAGCAGTTCTTC. This encodes CASSSGTGYYNEQFF.

V and J are TRBV6-6 and TRBJ1-4; 9 bases map to TRBD1. Germline CDR1 reads MNHNY; CDR2 reads SVGAGI (reference sequence). This CDR3 region has 14 residues. V trimming: 5 bases; J trimming: 7 bases; junction bases outside the gene matches: 5. The CDR3 DNA is TGTGCCAGCAGTAACAGGGGGCCCTCTGAAAAACTGTTTTTT. Protein sequence: CASSNRGPSEKLFF.

CDR3 loop: CASSPQKGGIAQPQHF. The CDR3 DNA is TGTGCCAGCAGCCCCCAAAAAGGAGGGATTGCGCAGCCCCAGCATTTT. V and J are TRBV9 and TRBJ1-5; D is unclear. The CDR3 loop spans 16 amino acids. Between the trimmed V and J ends, which lost 4 bases and 7 bases, there was a span of 21 bases. Germline loops: CDR1 SGDLS, CDR2 YYNGEE.

The rearrangement joins TRBV6-5 to TRBJ1-3; 7 nucleotides agree with TRBD1. The junction had 7 bases not matched to a gene; V was cut back by 7 bases and J by 4 bases. CDR1 and CDR2 (germline): MNHEY, SVGAGI. This CDR3 is built from 14 residues. Here the CDR3 DNA reads TGTGCCAGCACCCCAGGGGGTCTCGGAAACACCATATATTTT. It codes for CASTPGGLGNTIYF.

This rearrangement joins TRBV30 to TRBJ2-1, with no clear D. CDR1 is GTSNPN, CDR2 SVGIG, per germline (reference sequence). The CDR3 totals 13 residues. The germline V and J ends were trimmed by 2 bases and 7 bases, with 12 bases remaining between them. CDR3 nucleotides: TGTGCCTGGAGTCCCCTCGGCAGGAATGAGCAGTTCTTC. Translation gives CAWSPLGRNEQFF.

The J gene is TRBJ1-3, the V gene TRBV7-8; D is unclear. The germline V and J ends were trimmed by 1 base and 0 bases, with 7 bases remaining between them. CDR3 length equals 15 residues. Germline V lookup: CDR1 SGHVS, CDR2 FQNEAQ. The CDR3 is CASSLVSGSGNTIYF. The CDR3 nucleotides are TGTGCCAGCAGCTTAGTCAGCGGCTCTGGAAACACCATATATTTT.

The chain carries TRBV7-2 and TRBJ1-1; D possibly corresponds to TRBD1 (6 bases). CDR3 length equals 14 residues. Germline-derived CDR1 and CDR2 are SGHTA and FQGNSA. V lost 1 base to trimming and J lost 3 bases, with 9 bases between them. The CDR3 sequence is CASSLGGPYTEAFF. CDR3 DNA sequence: TGTGCCAGCAGCTTAGGGGGGCCGTACACTGAAGCTTTCTTT.

The chain links TRBV18 to TRBJ1-1; no firm D call. The CDR3 totals 13 residues. Per the germline V gene, CDR1 is KGHSH and CDR2 is LQKENI. The V gene lost 4 bases and the J gene lost 5 bases, with 11 bases spanning the gap. CDR3 bases: TGTGCCAGCTCACAAATCACGGAGACTGAAGCTTTCTTT. Translating it yields CASSQITETEAFF.

This clone has just one count. This chain joins TRBV20-1 and TRBJ2-3, with D possibly being TRBD2 (5 bases). This CDR3 is 11 amino acids long. Germline CDR1 is DFQATT and CDR2 is SNEGSKA (reference sequence). V was pared by 5 bases and J by 6 bases, with 9 bases between. The CDR3 spells CSALRGDTQYF. The CDR3 nucleotides are TGCAGTGCTCTTCGAGGGGATACGCAGTATTTT.

The chain carries TRBV6-6 and TRBJ1-2; tentatively, D is TRBD1 (6 bases). The germline CDR1 and CDR2 sequences are MNHNY and SVGAGI (reference sequence). V lost 6 bases and J 8 bases, leaving 19 bases between the germline ends. CDR3 size: 14 residues. CDR3 in amino acids: CASSLQGRIDGYTF. The DNA of the CDR3 is TGTGCCAGCAGCCTACAGGGCCGAATCGACGGCTACACCTTC.

This clone was detected many times. This sequence joins TRBV18 and TRBJ2-3; 8 bases line up with TRBD2. The germline V gene has CDR1 KGHSH and CDR2 LQKENI. This CDR3 contains 17 residues. Germline trimming cut 3 bases from V and 1 base from J; bases unmatched to any gene: 9. CDR3 protein: CASSPAASGPGTDTQYF. The CDR3 coding sequence is TGTGCCAGCTCACCGGCGGCTAGCGGGCCAGGCACAGATACGCAGTATTTT. The entire variable domain, with the rest obtained from reference TRBV18 and TRBJ2-3, is as follows: NAGVMQNPRHLVRRRGQEARLRCSPMKGHSHVYWYRQLPEEGLKFMVYLQKENIIDESGMPKERFSAEFPKEGPSILRIQQVVRGDSAAYFCASSPAASGPGTDTQYFGPGTRLTVL.

The chain has TRBV11-2 and TRBJ2-3, with 8 bases aligning to TRBD2. CDR3 length: 13 residues. V gave up 5 bases and J gave up 6 bases; unmatched junction bases: 4. Germline CDR1 and CDR2: SGHAT and FQNNGV. CDR3 in amino acids: CASSSGGGDTQYF. The CDR3 nucleotides read TGTGCCAGCAGCAGCGGGGGAGGGGATACGCAGTATTTT.

This clone was seen just once. This chain joins TRBV11-2 and TRBJ2-5, with D possibly being TRBD2 (5 bases). The germline CDR1 and CDR2 sequences are SGHAT and FQNNGV. Between the trimmed V and J ends, which lost 1 base and 5 bases, there was a span of 14 bases. CDR3 length equals 15 residues. CDR3 residues: CASSLVSPGIETQYF. In DNA form, the CDR3 reads TGTGCCAGCAGCTTAGTGAGCCCCGGGATCGAGACCCAGTACTTC.

This sequence joins TRBV19 and TRBJ1-6; D perhaps matches TRBD1 (6 bases). Germline CDR1 is LNHDA and CDR2 is SQIVND (reference sequence). Trimming left V 3 bases short and J 5 bases short, with 8 bases between. This CDR3 has 14 residues. CDR3: CASSIGQNNSPLHF. CDR3 nucleotide sequence: TGTGCCAGTAGTATTGGACAGAATAATTCACCCCTCCACTTT.

This clone was seen a few times. The rearrangement joins TRBV10-3 to TRBJ2-7; weak D call: TRBD1 (6 bases). V gave up 6 bases and J gave up 3 bases, with 12 bases separating them. CDR1 and CDR2 from the germline V gene are ENHRY and SYGVKD. The CDR3 totals 13 residues. The CDR3 DNA is TGTGCCATCAGCCAGGGGTTCCACTACGAGCAGTACTTC. Translated: CAISQGFHYEQYF.

V and J are TRBV18 and TRBJ2-3; 11 bases are a match to TRBD2. Germline values: CDR1 KGHSH, CDR2 LQKENI. Unmatched junction bases numbered 12, after V lost 7 bases and J lost 9 bases. The CDR3 totals 15 residues. The CDR3 region has the DNA TGTGCCAGCTTTCTTCTAGCGGGGGGCCGCAGCACGCAGTATTTT. It yields the protein CASFLLAGGRSTQYF.

The chain employs TRBV19 and TRBJ1-1; D gene ambiguous. Germline V lookup: CDR1 LNHDA, CDR2 SQIVND (reference sequence). Trimming stripped 1 base from V and 3 bases from J, with 15 bases between. CDR3 length: 16 amino acids. The CDR3, as DNA: TGTGCCAGTAGTATAGTAGGGAGTTTAAGGCACACTGAAGCTTTCTTT. Translated: CASSIVGSLRHTEAFF.

The chain combines TRBV6-1 with TRBJ1-4; D is ambiguous. V was pared by 3 bases and J by 2 bases, with 7 bases between. The V gene's germline CDR1 is MNHNS and CDR2 SASEGT. There are 14 residues in the CDR3. The CDR3 DNA reads TGTGCCAGCAGTGACGGTTCGACTAATGAAAAACTGTTTTTT. Residues: CASSDGSTNEKLFF.

The chain combines TRBV30 with TRBJ2-2; no definite D call. Trimming left V 4 bases short and J 0 bases short, with 9 bases between. CDR3 size: 14 residues. CDR1 is GTSNPN and CDR2 is SVGIG in the germline V gene (reference sequence). The CDR3 bases are TGTGCCTGGACCTCCAGAACGAACACCGGGGAGCTGTTTTTT. It yields the protein CAWTSRTNTGELFF.

The chain employs TRBV6-2 or TRBV6-3 and TRBJ1-4, with a weak D call TRBD1 (6 bases). The germline V and J ends were trimmed by 0 bases and 8 bases, with 16 bases remaining between them. The CDR3 covers 16 residues. Germline lookup yields CDR1 MNHEY and CDR2 SVGEGT. CDR3 sequence (DNA): TGTGCCAGCAGTTACTCTTCGAACAGGGTCGGGGAAAAACTGTTTTTT. It translates to CASSYSSNRVGEKLFF.

This chain uses TRBV6-6 with TRBJ1-1; 7 nucleotides match TRBD1. Germline V gene lookup returns CDR1 MNHNY and CDR2 SVGAGI (reference sequence). The CDR3 covers 15 residues. Germline trimming cut 0 bases from V and 0 bases from J; bases unmatched to any gene: 1. The CDR3 reads CASSYSGGLNTEAFF. The CDR3 DNA sequence: TGTGCCAGCAGTTACTCAGGGGGCCTGAACACTGAAGCTTTCTTT.

This clone was detected a few times. The chain is built from TRBV7-9 and TRBJ2-1, with 9 bases lining up with TRBD1. The junction had 6 bases not matched to a gene; V was cut back by 7 bases and J by 2 bases. The CDR3 loop spans 15 amino acids. Germline lookup yields CDR1 SEHNR and CDR2 FQNEAQ (reference sequence). The CDR3 nucleotides read TGTGCCAGCAACATTAACAGGGGGCCCTACAATGAGCAGTTCTTC. Amino acid sequence: CASNINRGPYNEQFF.

CDR3 amino acids: CASSAQTYEQYF. The CDR3 DNA reads TGTGCCAGCAGTGCCCAGACCTACGAGCAGTACTTC. This rearrangement joins TRBV2 to TRBJ2-7, with D unclear. This CDR3 comprises 12 residues. Trimming stripped 4 bases from V and 2 bases from J, with 6 bases between. CDR1 and CDR2 from the germline V gene are SNHLY and FYNNEI.

The V gene is TRBV6-5, the J gene TRBJ1-2; D might be TRBD1 (6 bases). Germline V gene sequence: CDR1 MNHEY, CDR2 SVGAGI. The CDR3 totals 13 residues. V was clipped by 7 bases and J by 7 bases, with 16 bases between them. CDR3 bases: TGTGCCAGCATAGTAGGGGGATCGGGTGGCTACACCTTC. Its protein is CASIVGGSGGYTF.

A single count supports this clone. The chain is built from TRBV12-5 and TRBJ2-7; 11 bases map to TRBD1. The CDR3 is made up of 16 amino acids. CDR1 LGHNT and CDR2 FRNRAP come from the germline V gene. The V segment lost 1 base and the J segment 7 bases; nucleotides outside the gene matches: 9. The CDR3 nucleotides read TGTGCTAGTGGTTTGGGAGAAGGACAGGGGGCGAGGGAGCAGTACTTC. Protein sequence: CASGLGEGQGAREQYF.

The CDR3 loop reads CASSLGSGGLNYGYTF. For the CDR3, the DNA is TGCGCCAGCAGCTTGGGTTCAGGGGGCTTGAACTATGGCTACACCTTC. The genes are TRBV5-1 and TRBJ1-2; TRBD1 matches 8 bases. CDR1 and CDR2 from the germline V gene are SGHRS and YFSETQ. The length of the CDR3 is 16 residues. V lost 0 bases and J lost 2; bases outside the gene matches: 6. The full variable domain, with the rest looked up from reference TRBV5-1 and TRBJ1-2, is KAGVTQTPRYLIKTRGQQVTLSCSPISGHRSVSWYQQTPGQGLQFLFEYFSETQRNKGNFPGRFSGRQFSNSRSEMNVSTLELGDSALYLCASSLGSGGLNYGYTFGSGTRLTVV.